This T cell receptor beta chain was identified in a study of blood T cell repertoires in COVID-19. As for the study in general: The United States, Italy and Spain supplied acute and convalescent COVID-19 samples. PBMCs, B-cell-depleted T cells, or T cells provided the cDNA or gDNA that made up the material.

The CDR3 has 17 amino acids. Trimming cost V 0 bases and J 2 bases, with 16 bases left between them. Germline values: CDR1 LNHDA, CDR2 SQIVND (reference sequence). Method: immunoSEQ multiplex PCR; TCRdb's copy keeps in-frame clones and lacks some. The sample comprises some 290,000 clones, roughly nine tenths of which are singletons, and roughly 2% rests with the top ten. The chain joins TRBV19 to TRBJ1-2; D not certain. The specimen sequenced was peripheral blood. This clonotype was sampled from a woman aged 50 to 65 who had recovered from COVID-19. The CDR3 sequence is CASSIDGEYGANYGYTF. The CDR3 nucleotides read TGTGCCAGTAGTATAGACGGGGAGTACGGAGCCAACTATGGCTACACCTTC.